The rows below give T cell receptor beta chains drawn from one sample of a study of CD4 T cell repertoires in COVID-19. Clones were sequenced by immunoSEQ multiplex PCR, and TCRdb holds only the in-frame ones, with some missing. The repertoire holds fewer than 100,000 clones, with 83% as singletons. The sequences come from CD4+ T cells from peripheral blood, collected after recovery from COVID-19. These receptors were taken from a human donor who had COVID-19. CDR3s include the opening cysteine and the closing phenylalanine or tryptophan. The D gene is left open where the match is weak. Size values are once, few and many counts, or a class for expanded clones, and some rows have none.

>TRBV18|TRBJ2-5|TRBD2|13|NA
CATAAGVQETQYF
TGTGCCACGGCGGCGGGGGTCCAAGAGACCCAGTACTTC
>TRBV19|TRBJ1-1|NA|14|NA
CASSIWGTKNEAFF
TGTGCCAGTAGTATATGGGGTACTAAGAATGAAGCTTTCTTT
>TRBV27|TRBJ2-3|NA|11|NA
CASSFYDTQYF
TGTGCCAGCAGTTTTTACGATACGCAGTATTTT
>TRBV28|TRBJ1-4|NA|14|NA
CASSLPHTNEKLFF
TGTGCCAGCAGTCTTCCGCATACTAATGAAAAACTGTTTTTT
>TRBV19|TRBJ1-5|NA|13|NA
CASSIGANQPQHF
TGTGCCAGTAGTATCGGGGCCAATCAGCCCCAGCATTTT
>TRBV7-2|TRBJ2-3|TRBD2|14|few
CASSLLAGPDTQYF
TGTGCCAGCAGCTTACTAGCGGGACCAGATACGCAGTATTTT
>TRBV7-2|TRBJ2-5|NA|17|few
CASSKARGQTGRETQYF
TGTGCCAGCAGCAAAGCTAGGGGACAAACCGGTAGGGAGACCCAGTACTTC
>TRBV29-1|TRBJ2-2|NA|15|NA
CSVEESGRNTGELFF
TGCAGCGTTGAAGAGTCGGGAAGGAACACCGGGGAGCTGTTTTTT
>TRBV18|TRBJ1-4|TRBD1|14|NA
CASSKGQGNEKLFF
TGTGCCAGCTCAAAGGGACAGGGGAATGAAAAACTGTTTTTT
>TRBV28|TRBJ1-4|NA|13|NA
CASNLSQNEKLFF
TGTGCCAGCAACCTTTCTCAGAATGAAAAACTGTTTTTT
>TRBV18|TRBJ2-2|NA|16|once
CASSPQQSANTGELFF
TGTGCCAGCTCACCCCAACAGAGCGCGAACACCGGGGAGCTGTTTTTT
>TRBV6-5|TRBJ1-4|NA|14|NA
CASSRQRSNEKLFF
TGTGCCAGCAGCCGACAGCGAAGTAATGAAAAACTGTTTTTT
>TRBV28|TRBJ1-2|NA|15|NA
CASQIDTGRLYGYTF
TGTGCCAGCCAGATAGATACAGGGCGTTTATATGGCTACACCTTC
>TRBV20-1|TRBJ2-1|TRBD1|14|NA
CSASRGQNYNEQFF
TGCAGTGCTAGTCGGGGACAGAACTACAATGAGCAGTTCTTC
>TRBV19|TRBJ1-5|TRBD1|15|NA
CASTRDRSSNQPQHF
TGTGCCAGTACCCGGGACAGGTCGAGCAATCAGCCCCAGCATTTT
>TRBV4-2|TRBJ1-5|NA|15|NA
CASSQDALSNQPQHF
TGTGCCAGCAGCCAAGATGCTCTTAGCAATCAGCCCCAGCATTTT
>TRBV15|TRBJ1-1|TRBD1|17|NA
CATSRVWTGGIDTEAFF
TGTGCCACCAGCAGAGTGTGGACAGGGGGCATAGACACTGAAGCTTTCTTT
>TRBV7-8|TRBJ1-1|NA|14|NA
CASSPLIENTEAFF
TGTGCCAGCAGCCCTCTGATAGAGAACACTGAAGCTTTCTTT
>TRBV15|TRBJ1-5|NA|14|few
CATRRDGRNQPQHF
TGTGCCACCAGGAGGGACGGCCGCAATCAGCCCCAGCATTTT
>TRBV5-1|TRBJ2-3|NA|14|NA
CASKGGASTDTQYF
TGCGCCAGTAAAGGGGGAGCTAGCACAGATACGCAGTATTTT
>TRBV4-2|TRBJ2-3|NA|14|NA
CASRRTGITDTQYF
TGTGCCAGCAGACGAACGGGGATCACAGATACGCAGTATTTT
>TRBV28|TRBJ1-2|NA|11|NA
CASSGSYGYTF
TGTGCCAGCAGCGGGAGCTATGGCTACACCTTC
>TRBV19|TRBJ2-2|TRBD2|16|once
CASRGLAGENTGELFF
TGTGCCAGTAGGGGACTAGCGGGAGAGAACACCGGGGAGCTGTTTTTT
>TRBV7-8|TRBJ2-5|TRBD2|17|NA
CASSSPGLAEQQETQYF
TGTGCCAGCAGCTCCCCGGGACTAGCGGAGCAACAAGAGACCCAGTACTTC
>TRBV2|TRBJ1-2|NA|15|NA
CASSPDTAGGFGYTF
TGTGCCAGCAGTCCTGACACGGCTGGGGGCTTTGGCTACACCTTC
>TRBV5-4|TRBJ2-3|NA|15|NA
CASSLARVSTDTQYF
TGTGCCAGCAGCTTGGCGCGGGTTAGCACAGATACGCAGTATTTT
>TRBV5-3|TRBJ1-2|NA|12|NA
CAREGTLYGYTF
TGTGCCAGAGAGGGAACGCTCTATGGCTACACCTTC
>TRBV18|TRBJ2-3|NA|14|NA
CASSLTGGGDTQYF
TGTGCCAGCTCACTCACCGGGGGAGGAGATACGCAGTATTTT
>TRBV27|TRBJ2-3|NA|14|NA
CASRPMGSTDTQYF
TGTGCCAGTCGCCCCATGGGAAGCACAGATACGCAGTATTTT
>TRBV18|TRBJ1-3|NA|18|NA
CASSPPGALQTSGNTIYF
TGTGCCAGCTCACCACCGGGGGCACTTCAGACCTCTGGAAACACCATATATTTT
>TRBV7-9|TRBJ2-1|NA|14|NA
CASSLELSYNEQFF
TGTGCCAGCAGCTTAGAGCTCTCCTACAATGAGCAGTTCTTC
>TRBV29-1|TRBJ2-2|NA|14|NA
CSASTQLNTGELFF
TGCAGCGCCTCGACACAGCTAAACACCGGGGAGCTGTTTTTT
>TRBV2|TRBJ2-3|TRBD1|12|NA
CADRADTDTQYF
TGTGCCGACAGGGCCGACACAGATACGCAGTATTTT
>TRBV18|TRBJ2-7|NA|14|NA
CASSTGLAGYEQYF
TGTGCCAGCTCAACCGGACTGGCGGGCTACGAGCAGTACTTC
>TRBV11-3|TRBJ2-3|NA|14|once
CASSLSGSTDTQYF
TGTGCCAGCAGCTTAAGCGGAAGCACAGATACGCAGTATTTT
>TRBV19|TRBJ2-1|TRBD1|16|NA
CASSKSGTGINNEQFF
TGTGCCAGTAGTAAATCCGGGACAGGAATAAACAATGAGCAGTTCTTC
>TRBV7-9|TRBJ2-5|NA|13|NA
CASSPPRRETQYF
TGTGCCAGCAGCCCCCCGAGAAGGGAGACCCAGTACTTC
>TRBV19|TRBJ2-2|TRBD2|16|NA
CASTGTSVTNTGELFF
TGTGCCAGTACCGGGACTAGCGTAACGAACACCGGGGAGCTGTTTTTT
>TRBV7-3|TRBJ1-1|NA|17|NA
CASSPVSFNRVGSEAFF
TGTGCCAGCAGCCCAGTCAGCTTTAACAGGGTAGGATCTGAAGCTTTCTTT
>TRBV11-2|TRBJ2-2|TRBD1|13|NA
CASSRDSFGELFF
TGTGCCAGCAGCCGGGACAGTTTCGGGGAGCTGTTTTTT
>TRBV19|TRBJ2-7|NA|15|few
CASSIKAGVYYEQYF
TGTGCCAGTAGTATTAAGGCAGGGGTATACTACGAGCAGTACTTC
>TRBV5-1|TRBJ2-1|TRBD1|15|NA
CASSLGQGPYNEQFF
TGCGCCAGCAGCTTGGGACAGGGCCCCTACAATGAGCAGTTCTTC